One and the same sample provided the 19 T cell receptor beta chains below, sequenced in a study of beta chain features in type 1 diabetes. Since all of the isolated RNA was reverse transcribed, expressed TCRB transcripts were what got sequenced. The assay was immunoSEQ multiplex PCR, and TCRdb's table has in-frame clones only and misses some. The table records about 930,000 clones, 15% to 20% of them present only once. Sequenced material: naive CD4+ T cells from blood. All receptors derive from a young woman in good health.

In this sample, this clone turned up a few times. The J gene is TRBJ2-3, the V gene TRBV5-1; TRBD2 matches at 9 bases. In germline, CDR1 is SGHRS, CDR2 YFSETQ. CDR3 length equals 16 residues. The V and J ends lost 4 bases and 0 bases, in that order; junction bases with no gene match: 6. CDR3 protein: CASSRLAGSSTDTQYF. DNA for the CDR3: TGCGCCAGCAGCCGTCTAGCGGGATCTAGCACAGATACGCAGTATTTT.

The chain joins TRBV6-5 to TRBJ2-1; D gene ambiguous. This CDR3 has 12 amino acids. Deletions cut 6 bases from V and 5 bases from J, with 8 bases between. From germline, CDR1 is MNHEY and CDR2 SVGAGI. CDR3 DNA sequence: TGTGCCAGCAGGAGAGGAGACAATGAGCAGTTCTTC. Translating gives CASRRGDNEQFF.

The chain has TRBV7-9 and TRBJ2-5, with unresolved D. The CDR3 is 16 amino acids. V dropped 5 bases and J dropped 1 base, with 17 bases sitting between them. The germline V gene encodes CDR1 SEHNR and CDR2 FQNEAQ (reference sequence). The DNA for the CDR3 is TGTGCCAGCAGCCCCGTAGTAGGTGGGTTCCAAGAGACCCAGTACTTC. It codes for CASSPVVGGFQETQYF. The complete variable domain, with remaining parts taken from reference TRBV7-9 and TRBJ2-5, reads DTGVSQNPRHKITKRGQNVTFRCDPISEHNRLYWYRQTLGQGPEFLTYFQNEAQLEKSRLLSDRFSAERPKGSFSTLEIQRTEQGDSAMYLCASSPVVGGFQETQYFGPGTRLLVL.

This clone was counted between two and nine times. This chain connects TRBV19 to TRBJ1-5; the D is unclear. The CDR3 covers 16 residues. The germline CDR1 and CDR2 sequences are LNHDA and SQIVND (reference sequence). V was clipped by 5 bases and J by 2 bases, with 16 bases between them. The CDR3 DNA reads TGTGCCAGTAGTGGCTCGACCCCACGGGGCAATCAGCCCCAGCATTTT. Translating gives CASSGSTPRGNQPQHF.

This clone came up a few times. J is TRBJ2-7 and V is TRBV6-6; 11 bases are a match to TRBD2. The CDR3 contains 15 residues. Looked up from germline, CDR1 is MNHNY and CDR2 is SVGAGI (reference sequence). With 6 bases clipped from V and 1 base from J, the junction kept 5 bases outside the gene matches. CDR3 sequence reads: CASRERLAGSYEQYF. The CDR3, as DNA: TGTGCCAGCAGGGAGAGACTAGCGGGGTCCTACGAGCAGTACTTC.

This clone turned up a few times. The V gene is TRBV29-1, the J gene TRBJ2-1; no definite D call. Trimming removed 6 bases at V and 7 bases at J, with 7 bases between. CDR3 length: 10 residues. Germline values: CDR1 SQVTM, CDR2 ANQGSEA. CDR3 sequence (DNA): TGCAGCGTGGGGTGGAATGAGCAGTTCTTC. Encoded protein: CSVGWNEQFF.

The chain's CDR3 is CASTTTGPDYGYTF. The CDR3 DNA follows: TGTGCCAGCACAACGACAGGGCCAGACTATGGCTACACCTTC. The chain uses TRBV6-1 and TRBJ1-2, with 7 bases that match TRBD1. The V segment lost 7 bases and the J segment 3 bases; nucleotides outside the gene matches: 8. The CDR3 is 14 residues long. The germline V gene has CDR1 MNHNS and CDR2 SASEGT.

The V call is TRBV6-1, the J call TRBJ2-3; TRBD2 agrees at 10 bases. CDR3 size: 15 residues. Germline assignment: CDR1 MNHNS and CDR2 SASEGT. V trimming: 7 bases; J trimming: 1 base; junction bases outside the gene matches: 5. The CDR3 nucleotides read TGTGCCAGCAACCCTGGACTAGCGGGCACAGATACGCAGTATTTT. Translated: CASNPGLAGTDTQYF.

This clone was counted a few times. DNA of the CDR3: TGTGCCAGCTCACCAACACTAGACGTCTACGAGCAGTACTTC. Translated: CASSPTLDVYEQYF. The chain uses TRBV18 and TRBJ2-7; the D gene is possibly TRBD2 (5 bases). The V end was cut by 2 bases, the J end by 3 bases, with 11 bases between. Germline loops: CDR1 KGHSH, CDR2 LQKENI. This CDR3 has 14 residues.

This clone was found a few times. This chain connects TRBV7-2 to TRBJ2-7, with 9 nucleotides matching TRBD2. The CDR3 is made up of 14 amino acids. After removal of 3 bases from V and 2 bases from J, the junction contained 2 bases not matched to a gene. Germline CDR1 is SGHTA and CDR2 is FQGNSA. The CDR3 protein is CASSFAGGAYEQYF. The DNA for the CDR3 is TGTGCCAGCAGCTTTGCGGGAGGGGCCTACGAGCAGTACTTC.

The chain recombines TRBV28 with TRBJ2-7, with 9 bases aligning to TRBD1. V lost 6 bases and J lost 1; bases outside the gene matches: 4. CDR1 and CDR2 (germline): MDHEN, SYDVKM. This CDR3 has 14 residues. The CDR3 spells CASRDRGTSYEQYF. CDR3 nucleotide sequence: TGTGCCAGCAGAGACAGGGGGACTTCCTACGAGCAGTACTTC.

This sequence joins TRBV15 and TRBJ1-1, with D perhaps matching TRBD1 (5 bases). V lost 0 bases and J lost 7, with 12 bases in between. The CDR3 extends over 14 amino acids. Germline V CDR1 and CDR2: LNHNV, YYDKDF (reference sequence). This chain's CDR3 is CATSRDPGRGEAFF. The CDR3 DNA is TGTGCCACCAGCAGAGATCCGGGGAGGGGTGAAGCTTTCTTT. Complete variable domain (other parts from reference TRBV15 and TRBJ1-1): DAMVIQNPRYQVTQFGKPVTLSCSQTLNHNVMYWYQQKSSQAPKLLFHYYDKDFNNEADTPDNFQSRRPNTSFCFLDIRSPGLGDTAMYLCATSRDPGRGEAFFGQGTRLTVV.

V gene TRBV9 combines with J gene TRBJ2-2, with 8 bases lining up with TRBD1. J gave up 0 bases and V 4 bases, and 11 bases lay outside the gene matches. The CDR3 extends over 18 amino acids. Germline V gives CDR1 SGDLS, CDR2 YYNGEE. As DNA, the CDR3 is TGTGCCAGCAGCTCGGGGACAGGCCCCCACGCGAACACCGGGGAGCTGTTTTTT. This encodes CASSSGTGPHANTGELFF.

This clone was seen only a few times. DNA for the CDR3: TGTGCCAGCAGTTATAGGGCTAGCGTTGAGCAGTTCTTC. Protein sequence: CASSYRASVEQFF. The chain couples TRBV6-6 to TRBJ2-1; TRBD2 is a possible D gene (6 bases). Deletions cut 3 bases from V and 9 bases from J, with 12 bases between. The length of the CDR3 is 13 residues. Germline lookup yields CDR1 MNHNY and CDR2 SVGAGI (reference sequence).

The chain joins TRBV4-3 to TRBJ2-1; D gene uncertain. The CDR3 consists of 18 residues. Trimming removed 0 bases from V and 3 bases from J, with 18 bases in between. The germline V gene encodes CDR1 LGHNA and CDR2 YSLEER. The CDR3 DNA is TGCGCCAGCAGCCAAGATTTGGGCGTGAAAAGACGCTACAATGAGCAGTTCTTC. Its translation is CASSQDLGVKRRYNEQFF.

This clone has a handful of counts. J is TRBJ2-3 and V is TRBV5-5, with D possibly being TRBD1 or TRBD2 (5 bases each). V lost 3 bases to trimming and J lost 2 bases, with 10 bases between them. CDR1 is SGHKS, CDR2 YYEKEE, per germline (reference sequence). The CDR3 is 14 amino acids. CDR3 residues: CASSSGPLTDTQYF. The DNA of the CDR3 is TGTGCCAGCAGCTCGGGACCCCTCACAGATACGCAGTATTTT. Using reference TRBV5-5 and TRBJ2-3 for the parts outside the CDR3, the full variable domain is DAGVTQSPTHLIKTRGQQVTLRCSPISGHKSVSWYQQVLGQGPQFIFQYYEKEERGRGNFPDRFSARQFPNYSSELNVNALLLGDSALYLCASSSGPLTDTQYFGPGTRLTVL.

The rearrangement uses TRBV15 and TRBJ2-2; D might be TRBD1 (6 bases). V was cut by 0 bases and J by 6 bases, with 20 bases left in between. The CDR3 is 18 amino acids. The germline CDR1 and CDR2 sequences are LNHNV and YYDKDF (reference sequence). CDR3 amino acids: CATSRDPAGIRGSGELFF. In DNA, the CDR3 is TGTGCCACCAGCAGAGATCCTGCTGGGATAAGGGGGTCCGGGGAGCTGTTTTTT.

This clone has just a few counts. The chain combines TRBV7-9 with TRBJ2-7; D is undetermined. CDR1 and CDR2 from the germline V gene are SEHNR and FQNEAQ (reference sequence). The length of the CDR3 is 15 residues. The V end lost 5 bases, the J end lost 4 bases, and 18 bases lay between the germline ends. DNA of the CDR3: TGTGCCAGCAGCCCCCGGTCTGATAATATGTACGAGCAGTACTTC. Translated, it gives CASSPRSDNMYEQYF.

V and J are TRBV18 and TRBJ2-7; 8 nucleotides line up with TRBD1. Trimming cost V 3 bases and J 7 bases; bases outside gene matches: 8. Germline V lookup: CDR1 KGHSH, CDR2 LQKENI. The CDR3 extends over 14 amino acids. CDR3 DNA: TGTGCCAGCTCACCTCAGGACAGGGATGGTGAGCAGTACTTC. Translated, it gives CASSPQDRDGEQYF.